This TCR beta chain was obtained from a study of shared clonotypes between healthy human individuals. Study overall: There were three CD4 naive, three CD4 memory, two CD8 naive and one CD8 memory plates per donor.

To note about this clone: Its antigen is not known. The sample has other DNA sequences that encode this CDR3 too.

Overall study results and limits: Non-shared clonotypes showed lower generation probabilities than clonotypes common to all four donors. Sharing across several donors was seen in 4.5% to 6.5% of naive CD4 clonotypes.

TCRdb keeps only in-frame clones here, not all; method: immunoSEQ multiplex PCR. The sample carries just over 2,000,000 clones, roughly 96% recorded once. V was pared by 2 bases and J by 4 bases, with 6 bases between. This CDR3 has 11 residues. Germline CDR1 reads GTSNPN; CDR2 reads SVGIG (reference sequence). The receptor was isolated from a man younger than 30 in good health. Sequencing was done on a sample of naive CD4+ T cells sorted from blood. Subset described: CD45RA+ positively selected. This chain links TRBV30 with TRBJ2-7; no clear D. The CDR3 nucleotides are TGTGCCTGGAGTCTTACTTACGAGCAGTACTTC. This codes for CAWSLTYEQYF.